A selection of T cell receptor beta chains follows, all from one sample in a study of T cells in Graves' hyperthyroidism and ophthalmopathy. Using its own MiXCR run on the multiplex PCR reads, TCRdb lists one record per CDR3 protein. The data contain hundreds of thousands of distinct CDR3 sequences, roughly 15% of them singletons. Input material: blood. Receptor source: a woman in her forties with Graves' ophthalmopathy. Both conserved end residues are part of each CDR3. Fields, in order: J gene, V gene, CDR3 length, D gene, clone size, CDR3 DNA, CDR3 protein. A D gene is named only where the DNA matches it firmly. Clone sizes are shown as once, few, many or a size class.

TRBJ1-2 TRBV24-1 12 TRBD1 many TGTGCCACCGGGGACAGACTCTATGGCTACACCTTC CATGDRLYGYTF
TRBJ2-2 TRBV5-6 15 NA many TGTGCCAGCAGGCGGGTGGGACTGAACACCGGGGAGCTGTTTTTT CASRRVGLNTGELFF
TRBJ1-1 TRBV2 15 NA many TGTGCCAGCAGTGATGCGCGGCTCATGAACACTGAAGCTTTCTTT CASSDARLMNTEAFF
TRBJ2-5 TRBV6-2/TRBV6-3 13 NA many TGTGCCAGCACCACGACCTCGGGCGGGACCCAGTACTTC CASTTTSGGTQYF
TRBJ1-6 TRBV20-1 15 NA many TGCAGTGCTAGAGAATGGAACAGTAGGCATTCACCCCTCCACTTT CSAREWNSRHSPLHF
TRBJ2-1 TRBV3-1 16 TRBD2 many TGTGCCAGCAGCCAAGCCGGGACTAGCGGTTACAATGAGCAGTTCTTC CASSQAGTSGYNEQFF
TRBJ1-1 TRBV20-1 12 TRBD1 many TGCAGTGCTGGACAGGGGGCCACTGAAGCTTTCTTT CSAGQGATEAFF
TRBJ2-7 TRBV7-6 20 TRBD2 few TGTGCCAGCAGCAACAATCCCGGGACTAGCGGGAGGGCCAACTTGAACGAGCAGTACTTC CASSNNPGTSGRANLNEQYF
TRBJ1-4 TRBV28 15 TRBD1 few TGTGCCAGCAGTTCCGGGACAGGGGCTAATGAAAAACTGTTTTTT CASSSGTGANEKLFF
TRBJ2-1 TRBV6-2/TRBV6-3 15 NA many TGTGCCAGCAGTTATCTAGCACCCCCCGGCAATGAGCAGTTCTTC CASSYLAPPGNEQFF